This T cell receptor (beta chain) was identified in a study of T cells in Graves' hyperthyroidism and ophthalmopathy. This clonotype was counted many times. What it binds is unknown. Overall study results and limits: A model of 13 V-J features distinguished ophthalmopathy from stable hyperthyroidism. The model's output predicted ophthalmopathy at a median of roughly 6.9 months prior to onset.

Germline V gives CDR1 LGHDT, CDR2 YNNKEL (reference sequence). The V end lost 1 base, the J end lost 1 base, and 7 bases lay between the germline ends. CDR3 length: 14 amino acids. Disease lasting under 3 months, a NOSPECS grade of at least 4, and a Clinical Activity Score of at least 3 were features of the ophthalmopathy patients. The diagnostic basis comprised clinical symptoms, serum thyroxine and TRAb, thyroid ultrasound and orbital computed tomography. TCR beta CDR3 regions were amplified from RNA. The TCR CDR3 was amplified in a first-round RT-PCR using the HTBI primer set. TCRdb re-called the multiplex PCR reads with MiXCR, one entry per CDR3 protein. The sample has nearly 600,000 distinct CDR3 sequences, about 14% seen once.

Sequenced input: blood. The TCR originated in a woman younger than 30 with Graves' ophthalmopathy. This sequence joins TRBV3-1 and TRBJ2-5, with D unresolved. The CDR3 is CASSQGPRQETQYF. The CDR3 nucleotides are TGTGCCAGCAGCCAAGGCCCACGCCAAGAGACCCAGTACTTC.